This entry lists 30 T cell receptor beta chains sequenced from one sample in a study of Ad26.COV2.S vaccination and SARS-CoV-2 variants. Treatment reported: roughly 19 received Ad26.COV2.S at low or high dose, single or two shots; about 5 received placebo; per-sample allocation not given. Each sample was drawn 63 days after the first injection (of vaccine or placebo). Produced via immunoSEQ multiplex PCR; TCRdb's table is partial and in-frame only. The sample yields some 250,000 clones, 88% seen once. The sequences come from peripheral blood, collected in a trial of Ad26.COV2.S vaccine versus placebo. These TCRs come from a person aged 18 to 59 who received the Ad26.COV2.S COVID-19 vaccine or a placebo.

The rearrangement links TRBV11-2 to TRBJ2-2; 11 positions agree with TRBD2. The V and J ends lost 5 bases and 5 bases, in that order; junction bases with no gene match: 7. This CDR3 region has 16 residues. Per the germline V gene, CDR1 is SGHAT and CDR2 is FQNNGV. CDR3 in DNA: TGTGCCAGCAGCCTAGCGGGGGGAGTCGGTACCGGGGAGCTGTTTTTT. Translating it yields CASSLAGGVGTGELFF.

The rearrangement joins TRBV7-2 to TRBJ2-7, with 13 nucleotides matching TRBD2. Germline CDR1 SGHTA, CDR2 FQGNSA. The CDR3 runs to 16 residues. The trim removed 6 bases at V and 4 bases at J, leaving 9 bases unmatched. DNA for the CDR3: TGTGCCAGCAGTTCAGGACTAGCGGGAGTTCTGTACGAGCAGTACTTC. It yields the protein CASSSGLAGVLYEQYF.

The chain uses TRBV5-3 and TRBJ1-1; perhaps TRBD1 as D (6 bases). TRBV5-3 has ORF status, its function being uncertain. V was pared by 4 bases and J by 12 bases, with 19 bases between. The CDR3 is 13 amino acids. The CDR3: CARSPGHRSNTFF. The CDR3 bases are TGTGCCAGAAGCCCGGGACACCGGAGTAATACTTTCTTT.

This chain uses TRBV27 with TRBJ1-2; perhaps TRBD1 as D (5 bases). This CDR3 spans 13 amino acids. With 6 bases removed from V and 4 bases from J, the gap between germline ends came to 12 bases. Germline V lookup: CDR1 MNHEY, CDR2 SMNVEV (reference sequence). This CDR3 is CASRLQGGYGYTF. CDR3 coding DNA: TGTGCCAGCAGACTGCAGGGAGGCTATGGCTACACCTTC.

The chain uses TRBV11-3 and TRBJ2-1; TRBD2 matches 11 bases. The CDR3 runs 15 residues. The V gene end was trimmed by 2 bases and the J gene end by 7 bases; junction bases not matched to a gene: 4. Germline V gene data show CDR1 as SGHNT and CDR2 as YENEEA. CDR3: CASSLRTSGHNEQFF. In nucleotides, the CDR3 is TGTGCCAGCAGCTTAAGGACTAGCGGGCATAATGAGCAGTTCTTC.

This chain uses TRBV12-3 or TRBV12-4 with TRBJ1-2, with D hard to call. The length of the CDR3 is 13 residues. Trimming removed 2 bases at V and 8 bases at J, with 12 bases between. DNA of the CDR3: TGTGCCAGCAGTTTAAAGGGAGCCCTGGGCTACACCTTC. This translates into CASSLKGALGYTF.

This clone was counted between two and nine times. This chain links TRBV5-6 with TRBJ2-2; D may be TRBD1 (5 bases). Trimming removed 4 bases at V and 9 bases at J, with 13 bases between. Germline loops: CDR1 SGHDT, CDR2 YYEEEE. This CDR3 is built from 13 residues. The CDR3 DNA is TGTGCCAGCAGCCCGCAGGGTTTCAGGGAGCTGTTTTTT. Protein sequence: CASSPQGFRELFF.

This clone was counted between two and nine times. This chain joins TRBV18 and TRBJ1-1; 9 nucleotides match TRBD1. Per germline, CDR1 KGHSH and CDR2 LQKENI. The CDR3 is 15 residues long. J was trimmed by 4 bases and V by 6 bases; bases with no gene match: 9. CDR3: CASSLRDREFTEAFF. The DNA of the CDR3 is TGTGCCAGCTCGCTACGGGACAGGGAGTTCACTGAAGCTTTCTTT.

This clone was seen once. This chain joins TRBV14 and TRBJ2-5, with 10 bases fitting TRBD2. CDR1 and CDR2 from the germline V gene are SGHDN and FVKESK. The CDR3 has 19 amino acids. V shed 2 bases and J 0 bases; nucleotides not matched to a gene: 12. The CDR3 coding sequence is TGTGCCAGCAGCCAATCTCGGGCTAGCGGGGGCACGTACCAAGAGACCCAGTACTTC. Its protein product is CASSQSRASGGTYQETQYF.

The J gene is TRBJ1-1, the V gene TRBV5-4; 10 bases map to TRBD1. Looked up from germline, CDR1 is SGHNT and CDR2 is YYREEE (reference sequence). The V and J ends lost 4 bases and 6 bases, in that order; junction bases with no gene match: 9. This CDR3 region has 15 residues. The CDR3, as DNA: TGTGCCAGCAGCCTGGACAGGGGGTATTTATCTGAAGCTTTCTTT. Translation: CASSLDRGYLSEAFF.

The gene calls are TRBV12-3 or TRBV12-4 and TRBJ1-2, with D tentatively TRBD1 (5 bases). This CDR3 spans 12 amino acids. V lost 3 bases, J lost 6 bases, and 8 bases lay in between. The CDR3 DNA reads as TGTGCCAGCAGTTTCATGGGGGATGGCTACACCTTC. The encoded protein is CASSFMGDGYTF.

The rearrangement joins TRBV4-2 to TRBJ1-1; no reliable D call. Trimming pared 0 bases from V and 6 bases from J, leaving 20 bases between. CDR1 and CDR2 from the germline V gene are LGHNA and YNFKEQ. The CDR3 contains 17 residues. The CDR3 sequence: CASSQDTLGRPWAEAFF. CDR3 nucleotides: TGTGCCAGCAGCCAAGATACCCTCGGACGGCCCTGGGCTGAAGCTTTCTTT.

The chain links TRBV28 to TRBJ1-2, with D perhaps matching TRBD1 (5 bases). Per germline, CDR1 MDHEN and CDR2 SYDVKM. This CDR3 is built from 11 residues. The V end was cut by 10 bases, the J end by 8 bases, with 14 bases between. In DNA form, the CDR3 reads TGTGCCACTAACCTGGGGGGAGGCTACACCTTC. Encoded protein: CATNLGGGYTF.

CDR3 residues: CASRREAYEQYF. In DNA, the CDR3 is TGCGCCAGCCGCAGGGAGGCCTACGAGCAGTACTTC. V gene TRBV5-1 combines with J gene TRBJ2-7; D is possibly TRBD2 (6 bases). Germline values: CDR1 SGHRS, CDR2 YFSETQ. V lost 7 bases and J lost 2, with 10 bases in between. This CDR3 is 12 amino acids long.

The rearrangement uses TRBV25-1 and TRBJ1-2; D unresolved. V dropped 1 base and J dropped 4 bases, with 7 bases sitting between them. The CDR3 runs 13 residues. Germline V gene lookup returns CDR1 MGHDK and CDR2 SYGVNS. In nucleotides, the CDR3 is TGTGCCAGCAGTGAATCCGGGCTCTATGGCTACACCTTC. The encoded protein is CASSESGLYGYTF.

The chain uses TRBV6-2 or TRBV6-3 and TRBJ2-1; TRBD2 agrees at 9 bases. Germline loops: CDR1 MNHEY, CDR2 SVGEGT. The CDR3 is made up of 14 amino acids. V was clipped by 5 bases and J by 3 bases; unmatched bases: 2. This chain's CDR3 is CASSAGGNYNEQFF. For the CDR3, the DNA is TGTGCCAGCAGTGCGGGGGGGAACTACAATGAGCAGTTCTTC.

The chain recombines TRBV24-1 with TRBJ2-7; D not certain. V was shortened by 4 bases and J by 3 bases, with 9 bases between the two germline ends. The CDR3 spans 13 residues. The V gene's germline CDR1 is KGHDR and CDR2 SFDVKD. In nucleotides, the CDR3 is TGTGCCACCAGTGAATCAGCAAGCTACGAGCAGTACTTC. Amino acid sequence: CATSESASYEQYF.

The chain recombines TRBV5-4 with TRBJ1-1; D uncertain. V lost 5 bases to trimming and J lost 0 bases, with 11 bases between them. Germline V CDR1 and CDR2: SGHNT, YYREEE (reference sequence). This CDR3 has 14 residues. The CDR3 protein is CASSRSTLNTEAFF. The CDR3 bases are TGTGCCAGCAGTCGGTCTACTTTGAACACTGAAGCTTTCTTT.

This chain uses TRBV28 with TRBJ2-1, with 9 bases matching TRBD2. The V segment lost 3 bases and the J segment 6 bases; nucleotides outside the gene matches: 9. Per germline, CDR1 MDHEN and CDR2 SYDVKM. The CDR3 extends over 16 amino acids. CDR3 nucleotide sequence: TGTGCCAGCAGTTTCCCCCGGGCGGGAGGGCCCAATGAGCAGTTCTTC. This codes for CASSFPRAGGPNEQFF.

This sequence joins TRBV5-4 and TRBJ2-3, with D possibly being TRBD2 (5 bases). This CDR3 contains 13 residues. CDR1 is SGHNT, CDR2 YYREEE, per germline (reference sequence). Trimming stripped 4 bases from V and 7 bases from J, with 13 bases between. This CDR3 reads CASSESLENTQYF. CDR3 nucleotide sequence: TGTGCCAGCAGCGAATCACTAGAGAATACGCAGTATTTT.

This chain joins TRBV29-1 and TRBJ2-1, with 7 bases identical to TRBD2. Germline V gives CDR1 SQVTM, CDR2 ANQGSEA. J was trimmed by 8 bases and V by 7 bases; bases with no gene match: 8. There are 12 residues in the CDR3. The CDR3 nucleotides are TGCAGCGGGGAGGGGCTTGGGGATGAGCAGTTCTTC. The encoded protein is CSGEGLGDEQFF.

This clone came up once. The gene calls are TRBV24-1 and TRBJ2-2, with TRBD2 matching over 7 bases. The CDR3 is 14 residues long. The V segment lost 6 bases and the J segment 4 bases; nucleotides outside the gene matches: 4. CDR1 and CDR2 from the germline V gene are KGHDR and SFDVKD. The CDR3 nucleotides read TGTGCCACCAGTCGCATAGCGGGCACCGGGGAGCTGTTTTTT. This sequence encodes CATSRIAGTGELFF.

CDR3 nucleotides: TGTGCCAGCAGCTTAGGACAGGCGCCCTACTCTAACTATGGCTACACCTTC. Translation gives CASSLGQAPYSNYGYTF. The J gene is TRBJ1-2, the V gene TRBV7-2, with D perhaps matching TRBD1 (6 bases). Germline loops: CDR1 SGHTA, CDR2 FQGNSA. The CDR3 is 17 amino acids. With 1 base removed from V and 0 bases from J, the gap between germline ends came to 15 bases.

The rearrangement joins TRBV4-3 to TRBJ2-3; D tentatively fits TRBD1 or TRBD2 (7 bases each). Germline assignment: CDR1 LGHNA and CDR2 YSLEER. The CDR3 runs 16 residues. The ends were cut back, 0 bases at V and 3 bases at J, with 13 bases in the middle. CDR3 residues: CASSQEGRGGTDTQYF. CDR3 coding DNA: TGCGCCAGCAGCCAAGAAGGCAGGGGGGGAACAGATACGCAGTATTTT.

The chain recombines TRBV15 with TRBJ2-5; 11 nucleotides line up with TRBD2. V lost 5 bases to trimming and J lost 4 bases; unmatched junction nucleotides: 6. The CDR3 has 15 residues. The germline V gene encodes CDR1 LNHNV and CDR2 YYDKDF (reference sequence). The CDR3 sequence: CATSGTSGRGETQYF. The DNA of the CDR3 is TGTGCCACCAGCGGCACTAGCGGGAGAGGAGAGACCCAGTACTTC.

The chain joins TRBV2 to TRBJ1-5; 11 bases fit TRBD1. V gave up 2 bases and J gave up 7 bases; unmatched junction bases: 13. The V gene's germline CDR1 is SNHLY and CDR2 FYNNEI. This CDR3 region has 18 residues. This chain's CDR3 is CASSEFILWTGGGQPQHF. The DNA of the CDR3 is TGTGCCAGCAGTGAATTTATTCTCTGGACAGGGGGCGGGCAGCCCCAGCATTTT.

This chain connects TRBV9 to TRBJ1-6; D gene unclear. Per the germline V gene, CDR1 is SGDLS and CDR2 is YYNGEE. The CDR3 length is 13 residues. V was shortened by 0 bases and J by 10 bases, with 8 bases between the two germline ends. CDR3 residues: CASSVEERSPLHF. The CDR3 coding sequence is TGTGCCAGCAGCGTAGAAGAGAGGTCACCCCTCCACTTT.

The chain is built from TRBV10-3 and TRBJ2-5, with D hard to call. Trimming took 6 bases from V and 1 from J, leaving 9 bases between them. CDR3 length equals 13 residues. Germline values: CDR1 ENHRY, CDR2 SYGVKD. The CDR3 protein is CAISPTGQETQYF. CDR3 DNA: TGTGCCATCAGCCCGACGGGCCAAGAGACCCAGTACTTC.

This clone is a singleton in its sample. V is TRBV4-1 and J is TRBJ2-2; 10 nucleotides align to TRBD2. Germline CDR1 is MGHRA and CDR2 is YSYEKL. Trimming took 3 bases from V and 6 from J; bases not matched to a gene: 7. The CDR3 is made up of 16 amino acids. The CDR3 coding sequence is TGCGCCAGCAGCCAGGCTCCAGCGGGGGGGCCCGGGGAGCTGTTTTTT. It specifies CASSQAPAGGPGELFF.

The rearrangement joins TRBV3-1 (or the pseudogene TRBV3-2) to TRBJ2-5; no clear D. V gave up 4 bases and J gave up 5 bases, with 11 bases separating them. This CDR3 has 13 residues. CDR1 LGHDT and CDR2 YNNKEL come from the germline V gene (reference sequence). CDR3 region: CASSPTYRETQYF. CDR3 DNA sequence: TGTGCCAGCAGCCCTACCTACCGCGAGACCCAGTACTTC.